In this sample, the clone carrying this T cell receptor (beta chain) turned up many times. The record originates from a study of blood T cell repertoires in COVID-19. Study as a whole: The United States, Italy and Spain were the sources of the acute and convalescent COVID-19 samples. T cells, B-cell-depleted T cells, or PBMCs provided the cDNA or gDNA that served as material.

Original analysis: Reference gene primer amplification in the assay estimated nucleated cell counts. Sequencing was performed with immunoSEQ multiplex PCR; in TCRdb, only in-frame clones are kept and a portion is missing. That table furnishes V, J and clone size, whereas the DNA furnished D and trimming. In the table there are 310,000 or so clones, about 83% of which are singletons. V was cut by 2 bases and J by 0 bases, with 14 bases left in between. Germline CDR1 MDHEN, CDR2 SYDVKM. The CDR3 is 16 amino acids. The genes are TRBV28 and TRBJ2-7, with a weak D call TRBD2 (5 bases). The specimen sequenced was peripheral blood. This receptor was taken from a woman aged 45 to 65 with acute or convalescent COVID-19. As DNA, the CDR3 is TGTGCCAGCAGTTTAGAAACTACCGGGAACTCCTACGAGCAGTACTTC. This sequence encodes CASSLETTGNSYEQYF.